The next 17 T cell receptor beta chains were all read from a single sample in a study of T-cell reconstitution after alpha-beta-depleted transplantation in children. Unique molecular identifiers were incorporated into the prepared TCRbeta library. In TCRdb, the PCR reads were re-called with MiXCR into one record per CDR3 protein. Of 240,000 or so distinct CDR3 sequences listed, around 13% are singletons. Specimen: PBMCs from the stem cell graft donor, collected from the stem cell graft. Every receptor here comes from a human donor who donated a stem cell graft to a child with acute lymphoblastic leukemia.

Written as DNA, the CDR3 is TGTGCCAGCAGCTTAGTAGGGGGCCGGGCTAATGAAAAACTGTTTTTT. As protein: CASSLVGGRANEKLFF. The chain uses TRBV11-2 and TRBJ1-4, with 7 bases fitting TRBD1. This CDR3 comprises 16 residues. Germline V gene lookup returns CDR1 SGHAT and CDR2 FQNNGV. Trimming took 1 base from V and 3 from J; bases not matched to a gene: 5.

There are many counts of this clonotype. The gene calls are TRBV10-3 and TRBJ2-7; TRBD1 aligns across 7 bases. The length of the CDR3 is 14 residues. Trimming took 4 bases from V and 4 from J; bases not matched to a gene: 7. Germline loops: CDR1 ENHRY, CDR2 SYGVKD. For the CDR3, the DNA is TGTGCCATCAGTGTTCAGGGGGTATCGTACGAGCAGTACTTC. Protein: CAISVQGVSYEQYF.

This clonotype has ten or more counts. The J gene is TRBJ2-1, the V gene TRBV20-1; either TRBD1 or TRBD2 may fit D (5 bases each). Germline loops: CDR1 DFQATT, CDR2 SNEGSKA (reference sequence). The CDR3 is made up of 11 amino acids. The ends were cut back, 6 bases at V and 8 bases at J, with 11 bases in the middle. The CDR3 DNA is TGCAGTGCCGATGGGACGGATGAGCAGTTCTTC. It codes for CSADGTDEQFF.

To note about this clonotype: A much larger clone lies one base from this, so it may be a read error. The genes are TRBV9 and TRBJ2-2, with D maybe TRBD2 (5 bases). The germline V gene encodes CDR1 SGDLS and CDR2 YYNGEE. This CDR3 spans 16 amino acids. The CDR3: CASSVAAGRNTRELFF. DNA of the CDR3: TGTGCCAGCAGCGTCGCTGCGGGCCGGAACACCAGGGAGCTGTTTTTT.

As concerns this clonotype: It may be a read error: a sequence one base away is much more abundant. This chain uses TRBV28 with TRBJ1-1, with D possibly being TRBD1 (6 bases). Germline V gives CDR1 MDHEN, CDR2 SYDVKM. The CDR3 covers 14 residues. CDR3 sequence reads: CDSSWGHMNTEAFF. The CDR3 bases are TGTGACAGCAGTTGGGGGCACATGAACACTGAAGCTTTCTTT.

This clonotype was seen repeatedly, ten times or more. CDR3 DNA sequence: TGTGCCAGCGGGGAAGGAGGACAGGGGAAGAGCTCCTATAATTCACCCCTCCACTTT. Translating it yields CASGEGGQGKSSYNSPLHF. The chain employs TRBV4-2 and TRBJ1-6; 9 nucleotides agree with TRBD1. V trimming: 8 bases; J trimming: 0 bases; junction bases outside the gene matches: 14. The CDR3 covers 19 residues. The germline V gene encodes CDR1 LGHNA and CDR2 YNFKEQ.

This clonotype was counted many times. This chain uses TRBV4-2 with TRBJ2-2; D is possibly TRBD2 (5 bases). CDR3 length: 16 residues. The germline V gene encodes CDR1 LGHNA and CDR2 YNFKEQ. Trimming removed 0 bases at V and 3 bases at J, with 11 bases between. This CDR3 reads CASSQDRRTYTGELFF. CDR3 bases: TGTGCCAGCAGCCAAGACCGCCGGACTTACACCGGGGAGCTGTTTTTT.

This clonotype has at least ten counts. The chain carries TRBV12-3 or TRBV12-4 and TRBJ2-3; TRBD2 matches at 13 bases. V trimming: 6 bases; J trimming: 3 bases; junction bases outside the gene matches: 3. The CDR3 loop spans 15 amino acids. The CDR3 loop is CASRWTSGSTDTQYF. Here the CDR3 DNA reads TGTGCCAGCAGGTGGACTAGCGGGAGTACAGATACGCAGTATTTT.

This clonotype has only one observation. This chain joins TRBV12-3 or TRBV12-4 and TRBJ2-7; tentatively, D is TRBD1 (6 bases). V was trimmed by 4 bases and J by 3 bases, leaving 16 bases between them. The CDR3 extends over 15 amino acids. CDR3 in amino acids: CASSSIRTESYEQYF. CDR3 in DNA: TGTGCCAGCAGTTCTATTAGGACAGAAAGCTACGAGCAGTACTTC.

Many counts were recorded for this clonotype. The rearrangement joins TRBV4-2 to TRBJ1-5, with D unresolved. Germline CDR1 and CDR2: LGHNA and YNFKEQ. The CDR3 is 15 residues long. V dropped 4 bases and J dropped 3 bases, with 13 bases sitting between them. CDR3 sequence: CASSPATPSNQPQHF. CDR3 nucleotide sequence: TGTGCCAGCAGCCCGGCGACGCCTTCCAATCAGCCCCAGCATTTT.

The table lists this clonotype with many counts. The CDR3 loop reads CASSNDRDSASTQYF. For the CDR3, the DNA is TGTGCCAGCAGCAACGACCGGGACAGCGCTTCTACGCAGTATTTT. The V gene is TRBV7-9, the J gene TRBJ2-3; 7 bases fit TRBD1. This CDR3 is 15 amino acids long. Germline values: CDR1 SEHNR, CDR2 FQNEAQ (reference sequence). The ends lost 5 bases at V and 8 bases at J; junction bases unmatched: 13.

The CDR3 sequence: CASSWGLGQSYTEAFF. The DNA for the CDR3 is TGCGCCAGCAGTTGGGGACTGGGACAGTCCTACACTGAAGCTTTCTTT. The chain is built from TRBV5-1 and TRBJ1-1; 7 positions match TRBD1. Germline V gene sequence: CDR1 SGHRS, CDR2 YFSETQ. This CDR3 spans 16 amino acids. V shed 5 bases and J 3 bases; nucleotides not matched to a gene: 13.

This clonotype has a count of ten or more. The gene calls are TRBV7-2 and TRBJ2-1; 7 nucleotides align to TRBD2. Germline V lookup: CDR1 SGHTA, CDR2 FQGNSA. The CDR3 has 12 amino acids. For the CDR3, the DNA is TGTGGGGGAGGGCCGTTCGGGATTGAGCAGTTCTTC. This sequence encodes CGGGPFGIEQFF.

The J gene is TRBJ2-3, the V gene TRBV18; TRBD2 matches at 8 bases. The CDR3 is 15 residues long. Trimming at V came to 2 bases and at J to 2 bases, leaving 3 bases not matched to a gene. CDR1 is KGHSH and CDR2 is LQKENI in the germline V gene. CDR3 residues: CASSPVGGVTDTQYF. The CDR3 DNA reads TGTGCCAGCTCACCAGTCGGGGGGGTCACAGATACGCAGTATTTT.

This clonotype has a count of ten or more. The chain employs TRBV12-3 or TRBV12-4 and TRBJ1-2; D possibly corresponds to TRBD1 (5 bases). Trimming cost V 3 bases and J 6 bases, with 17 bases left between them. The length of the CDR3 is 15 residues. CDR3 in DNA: TGTGCCAGCAGTTTTCCCCCGGGACTAGGGGATGGCTACACCTTC. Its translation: CASSFPPGLGDGYTF.

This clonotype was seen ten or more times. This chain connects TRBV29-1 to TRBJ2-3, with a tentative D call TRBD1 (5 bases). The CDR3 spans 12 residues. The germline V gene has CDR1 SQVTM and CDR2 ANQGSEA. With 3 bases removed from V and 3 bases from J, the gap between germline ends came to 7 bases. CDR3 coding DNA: TGCAGCGTTGATCCAGGGACAGATACGCAGTATTTT. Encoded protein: CSVDPGTDTQYF.

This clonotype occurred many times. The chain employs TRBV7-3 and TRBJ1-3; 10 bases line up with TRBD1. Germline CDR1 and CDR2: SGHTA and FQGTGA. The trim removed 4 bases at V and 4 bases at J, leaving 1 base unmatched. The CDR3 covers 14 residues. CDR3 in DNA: TGTGCCAGCAGCTCGACAGGGGGCGGAAACACCATATATTTT. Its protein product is CASSSTGGGNTIYF. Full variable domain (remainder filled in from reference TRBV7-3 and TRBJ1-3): GAGVSQTPSNKVTEKGKYVELRCDPISGHTALYWYRQSLGQGPEFLIYFQGTGAADDSGLPNDRFFAVRPEGSVSTLKIQRTERGDSAVYLCASSSTGGGNTIYFGEGSWLTVV.